One and the same sample provided the 4 T cell receptor beta chains below, sequenced in a study of follicular helper T cells after annual influenza vaccination. Data came from immunoSEQ multiplex PCR; TCRdb stores just in-frame clones and leaves some out. Among about 9,200 clones listed, roughly 80% were seen once. Time point defined: 2015-2016 season, pre-vaccination. Source: CXCR5+ CD38- circulating T follicular helper cells from blood, taken on the day of influenza vaccination. The subset was: circulating Tfh, non-naive CD4+CXCR5+PD-1+ (ICOS+CD38+ or ICOS-CD38-). These TCRs come from an adult who received the influenza vaccine.

The chain has TRBV7-9 and TRBJ2-3; D is unresolved. Trimming shortened V by 4 bases and J by 1 base, and 9 bases separated the two germline ends. The length of the CDR3 is 14 residues. Germline V lookup: CDR1 SEHNR, CDR2 FQNEAQ (reference sequence). The CDR3 protein is CASSSSGGTDTQYF. The CDR3 DNA reads as TGTGCCAGCAGCTCCTCCGGAGGCACAGATACGCAGTATTTT. The complete variable domain, with remaining parts taken from reference TRBV7-9 and TRBJ2-3, reads DTGVSQNPRHKITKRGQNVTFRCDPISEHNRLYWYRQTLGQGPEFLTYFQNEAQLEKSRLLSDRFSAERPKGSFSTLEIQRTEQGDSAMYLCASSSSGGTDTQYFGPGTRLTVL.

CDR3 nucleotide sequence: TGCGCCAGCAGCTGGGGGACTAGCGGGTTTCAAGAGACCCAGTACTTC. This sequence encodes CASSWGTSGFQETQYF. V gene TRBV5-1 combines with J gene TRBJ2-5; the match to TRBD2 covers 12 bases. CDR1 and CDR2 (germline): SGHRS, YFSETQ. There are 16 residues in the CDR3. V dropped 3 bases and J dropped 2; count of bases not matched to a gene: 5.

CDR3 residues: CASRQDRQGGRHEQYF. CDR3 DNA: TGTGCCAGCCGACAGGATCGACAGGGTGGACGGCACGAGCAGTACTTC. V usage is TRBV27 and J usage is TRBJ2-7; 7 bases are a match to TRBD1. V dropped 8 bases and J dropped 5; count of bases not matched to a gene: 18. The CDR3 is 16 amino acids. Germline values: CDR1 MNHEY, CDR2 SMNVEV (reference sequence).

The chain is built from TRBV15 and TRBJ2-1; a possible D gene is TRBD2 (5 bases). Germline CDR1 LNHNV, CDR2 YYDKDF (reference sequence). The V and J ends lost 4 bases and 0 bases respectively, with 16 bases between them. The CDR3 runs 17 residues. The CDR3, as DNA: TGTGCCACCAGCAACACGGCACGAGGGATCTCCTACAATGAGCAGTTCTTC. Protein sequence: CATSNTARGISYNEQFF.